The rows below give T cell receptor beta chains drawn from one sample of a study of blood T cell repertoires in COVID-19. Generated by immunoSEQ multiplex PCR, the TCRdb table keeps only in-frame clones and is missing some. This sample has fewer than 600,000 clones; approximately 90% occur once, and the top ten carry around 1.9%. Sequencing was done on a sample of PBMCs or T cells enriched from blood (not recorded which). Receptor source: a woman in her 40s who had recovered from COVID-19. CDR3s include the opening cysteine and the closing phenylalanine or tryptophan. D genes are given only for firm matches. The size field is filled for only some rows; it gives once, few, many or a size class.

TRBV3-1/TRBV3-2	NA	TRBJ2-5	TRBD1	CASSRGQIQETQYF
TRBV7-2	NA	TRBJ2-1	TRBD2	CASSLEVLVGLGALKQFF
TRBV5-1	NA	TRBJ1-1	NA	CASRPKGDTEAFF
TRBV29-1	NA	TRBJ1-1	TRBD1	CSVGGQGTTEAFF
TRBV6-5	NA	TRBJ2-2	NA	CASSYSESSPRELFF
TRBV19	NA	TRBJ1-2	TRBD1	CASSRGEVYGYTF
TRBV6-5	NA	TRBJ2-7	NA	CASNPIPNGEQYF
TRBV6-6	once	TRBJ2-7	NA	CAEPHGLPYEQYF
TRBV5-1	NA	TRBJ2-1	TRBD2	CASSGVAGDAYNEQFF
TRBV2	NA	TRBJ2-4	NA	CASSKGEIDIQYF
TRBV3-1/TRBV3-2	NA	TRBJ2-7	TRBD2	CASSQGSRTSGFYEQYF
TRBV6-5	NA	TRBJ2-3	NA	CASSSPSGWGADTQYF
TRBV11-2	NA	TRBJ2-1	NA	CASSLDQRGNEQFF
TRBV4-2	NA	TRBJ1-2	NA	CASSPRRAGDTNYGYTF
TRBV27	NA	TRBJ2-5	TRBD2	CASSQAGLQETQYF
TRBV2	NA	TRBJ1-1	NA	CASSEDSSLSEAFF
TRBV9	NA	TRBJ2-5	TRBD2	CASTADNREGETQYF
TRBV4-2	NA	TRBJ1-2	NA	CASSQHEDYGYTF
TRBV19	once	TRBJ2-2	TRBD1	CATSNKAGTANTGELFF
TRBV7-9	once	TRBJ2-1	TRBD1	CASSSPGQGYHEQFF
TRBV5-8	NA	TRBJ1-5	TRBD1	CASSRDSINQPQHF
TRBV2	NA	TRBJ2-7	NA	CASSPGVTGYEQYF
TRBV27	NA	TRBJ2-7	TRBD2	CASSLGGSRYEQYF
TRBV11-2	NA	TRBJ1-2	NA	CASSLGRRDGYTF
TRBV18	NA	TRBJ1-2	NA	CASSPRVAGLYGYTF